This T cell receptor beta chain is drawn from a study of cytomegalovirus exposure and HLA in healthy donors. As to this clone: Its specificity is not known.

The CDR3 spans 16 residues. Germline V gene sequence: CDR1 MGHDK, CDR2 SYGVNS. With V trimmed by 10 bases and J by 0 bases, 12 bases remained unmatched. Produced via immunoSEQ multiplex PCR; TCRdb's table is partial and in-frame only. The profile covers about 160,000 clones, with 89% appearing a single time and just over 4% taken by the ten largest. Study-wide results and limits: Most sequenced TCRs were rare (though some public TCRs occurred in many donors).

The sequencing input was PBMCs. The receptor was derived from a man aged 18 to 30 in good health and CMV-seropositive. The chain links TRBV25-1 to TRBJ2-1; 7 bases map to TRBD2. The CDR3 protein is CATNPLGGSSYNEQFF. CDR3 sequence (DNA): TGTGCCACCAATCCCTTAGGCGGGAGCTCCTACAATGAGCAGTTCTTC.